This T cell receptor (beta chain) appears in the sequencing data of a study of T-cell memory formation after mild COVID-19. About the study: Among the donors, TCR clusters were largely specific to each donor. Overall study results and limits: Some clones that responded turned up in pre-infection memory, which suggests that cross-reactive memory joined in. Clones that contracted from day 15 to 85 were balanced CD4/CD8, while later expanders leaned CD4+.

This clonotype was found a few times. Its antigen is currently unknown. Germline V gene lookup returns CDR1 MGHRA and CDR2 YSYEKL. The J segment lost 4 bases and the V segment lost 3 bases, leaving 4 bases of the junction unmatched. CDR3 length: 14 amino acids. UMIs and sample barcodes were carried by the TCR alpha and TCR beta cDNA libraries that 5'RACE produced using constant-segment primers. One entry per CDR3 protein, called by TCRdb with MiXCR from the 5' RACE reads. The sample lists just over 400,000 distinct CDR3 sequences, more than 20% occurring once. Sequenced sample: PBMCs or a T cell subset sorted from them (not recorded which). The sequence derives from an adult woman who had mild COVID-19 (a few samples of this study predate the infection). Cell type and time point are not known. This chain links TRBV4-1 with TRBJ1-2; 8 positions match TRBD1. The CDR3 region has the DNA TGCGCCAGCAGCCAGCCCGACAGGGGCTATGGCTACACCTTC. As protein: CASSQPDRGYGYTF.